This record concerns one TCR beta chain sequence. TCRdb analysed the RT-PCR reads with MiXCR anew, one entry per CDR3 protein. Among approximately 38,000 distinct CDR3 sequences listed, 25% to 40% were seen once. The data are from a study of patients and donors after allogeneic stem cell transplantation. V lost 2 bases, J lost 1 base, and 5 bases lay in between. CDR1 and CDR2 (germline): SGHAT, FQNNGV. The CDR3 length is 14 residues. The TCR was taken from a human donor who was either an allogeneic HSCT recipient or a stem cell or donor lymphocyte infusion donor (not recorded which). It is not recorded whose cells these are; they may come from a transplant donor. The V gene is TRBV11-2, the J gene TRBJ2-2; D call uncertain. The sequencing input was blood, either unsorted or a sorted T cell fraction (not recorded which). For the CDR3, the DNA is TGTGCCAGCAGCTTATACGAGAACACCGGGGAGCTGTTTTTT. This gives the protein CASSLYENTGELFF.